The next 18 T cell receptor beta chains were all read from a single sample in a study of blood T cell repertoires in COVID-19. Repertoires were generated with immunoSEQ multiplex PCR, while TCRdb's copy carries only in-frame clones and drops some. This table holds 110,000 or so clones, about 85% found once. What was sequenced was peripheral blood. The source is a human donor in a cohort sampled during active COVID-19.

The chain recombines TRBV7-2 with TRBJ2-4, with 7 bases that match TRBD2. The CDR3 has 13 residues. After removal of 4 bases from V and 6 bases from J, the junction contained 3 bases not matched to a gene. Looked up from germline, CDR1 is SGHTA and CDR2 is FQGNSA. CDR3: CASSSLAVNIQYF. In DNA, the CDR3 is TGTGCCAGCAGCTCTCTAGCGGTAAACATTCAGTACTTC.

The chain employs TRBV27 and TRBJ2-7; 14 nucleotides line up with TRBD2. CDR1 is MNHEY, CDR2 SMNVEV, per germline (reference sequence). The V segment lost 9 bases and the J segment 6 bases; nucleotides outside the gene matches: 7. This CDR3 has 14 amino acids. The CDR3 here is CARRDGLAGGEQYF. The DNA of the CDR3 is TGTGCCAGAAGAGACGGACTAGCGGGAGGCGAGCAGTACTTC.

V and J are TRBV30 and TRBJ2-1; D is possibly TRBD2 (5 bases). V was cut by 7 bases and J by 8 bases, with 12 bases left in between. The germline V gene encodes CDR1 GTSNPN and CDR2 SVGIG (reference sequence). This CDR3 has 11 amino acids. For the CDR3, the DNA is TGTGCCTCGGCCGGGGTGGATGAGCAGTTCTTC. Its protein is CASAGVDEQFF.

The chain couples TRBV5-1 to TRBJ2-7; 10 bases align to TRBD1. The CDR3 has 15 residues. V trimming: 4 bases; J trimming: 4 bases; junction bases outside the gene matches: 8. Per the germline V gene, CDR1 is SGHRS and CDR2 is YFSETQ. CDR3: CASSPRQGAEYEQYF. The CDR3 DNA reads TGCGCCAGCAGCCCACGACAGGGGGCGGAATACGAGCAGTACTTC. Using reference TRBV5-1 and TRBJ2-7 for the parts outside the CDR3, the full variable domain is KAGVTQTPRYLIKTRGQQVTLSCSPISGHRSVSWYQQTPGQGLQFLFEYFSETQRNKGNFPGRFSGRQFSNSRSEMNVSTLELGDSALYLCASSPRQGAEYEQYFGPGTRLTVT.

This rearrangement joins TRBV7-2 to TRBJ2-7, with 11 bases fitting TRBD2. The CDR3 is 14 amino acids. Unmatched junction bases numbered 7, after V lost 5 bases and J lost 7 bases. Germline assignment: CDR1 SGHTA and CDR2 FQGNSA. The chain's CDR3 is CASSLGLADGEQYF. The CDR3 nucleotides read TGTGCCAGCAGCCTGGGACTAGCGGACGGGGAGCAGTACTTC.

The genes are TRBV19 and TRBJ2-2; D possibly corresponds to TRBD1 (6 bases). Germline V CDR1 and CDR2: LNHDA, SQIVND (reference sequence). V dropped 7 bases and J dropped 9 bases, with 21 bases sitting between them. CDR3 length: 15 residues. The CDR3 protein is CASNFWTEEERELFF. The CDR3 DNA sequence: TGTGCCAGTAATTTTTGGACAGAAGAAGAGCGGGAGCTGTTTTTT.

The gene calls are TRBV2 and TRBJ2-7; TRBD2 matches 7 bases. Germline CDR1 SNHLY, CDR2 FYNNEI. The CDR3 spans 15 residues. Trimming removed 4 bases from V and 2 bases from J; junction bases left unmatched: 8. The CDR3 coding sequence is TGTGCCAGCAGTGCCCTGGGGGGGAGCCCCTACGAGCAGTACTTC. It yields the protein CASSALGGSPYEQYF.

This clone is a singleton in its sample. The chain carries TRBV30 and TRBJ1-6, with a weak D call TRBD1 (5 bases). V shed 4 bases and J shed 10 bases, with 20 bases lying between them. Germline assignment: CDR1 GTSNPN and CDR2 SVGIG (reference sequence). The CDR3 sequence is 15 residues long. For the CDR3, the DNA is TGTGCCTGGAAAGCCCCTGGGGCAGGAGACTCACCCCTCCACTTT. The encoded protein is CAWKAPGAGDSPLHF.

J is TRBJ2-2 and V is TRBV11-3; TRBD1 agrees at 8 bases. The CDR3 totals 16 residues. Germline assignment: CDR1 SGHNT and CDR2 YENEEA. V was clipped by 0 bases and J by 7 bases; unmatched bases: 7. The CDR3 bases are TGTGCCAGCAGCTTAGATTACCAGGGGGCTGGCGGGGAGCTGTTTTTT. Its translation: CASSLDYQGAGGELFF.

In DNA, the CDR3 is TGTGCCAGTAGTCGACAGCCTACTAGCACAGATACGCAGTATTTT. This codes for CASSRQPTSTDTQYF. The V and J genes are TRBV19 and TRBJ2-3, with TRBD1 as a possible D gene (5 bases). This CDR3 spans 15 amino acids. Per germline, CDR1 LNHDA and CDR2 SQIVND (reference sequence). The V end lost 5 bases, the J end lost 0 bases, and 12 bases lay between the germline ends.

CDR3 DNA sequence: TGTGCCAGCAGTCCAGGACAGGGCCGGACAGATACGCAGTATTTT. The encoded protein is CASSPGQGRTDTQYF. This chain links TRBV6-5 with TRBJ2-3; 8 bases are shared with TRBD1. The length of the CDR3 is 15 residues. The V gene end was trimmed by 5 bases and the J gene end by 3 bases; junction bases not matched to a gene: 7. Looked up from germline, CDR1 is MNHEY and CDR2 is SVGAGI.

This chain joins TRBV5-1 and TRBJ2-1; 10 bases fit TRBD2. Unmatched junction bases numbered 4, after V lost 4 bases and J lost 3 bases. There are 15 residues in the CDR3. In germline, CDR1 is SGHRS, CDR2 YFSETQ. CDR3 in amino acids: CASSVKRGGYNEQFF. The CDR3 DNA sequence: TGCGCCAGCAGCGTTAAGCGGGGGGGCTACAATGAGCAGTTCTTC.

J is TRBJ1-2 and V is TRBV25-1, with TRBD1 matching over 9 bases. The CDR3 length is 16 residues. The germline CDR1 and CDR2 sequences are MGHDK and SYGVNS. J lost 5 bases, V lost 3 bases, and 10 bases had no gene match. As DNA, the CDR3 is TGTGCCAGCAGTGAGCCACTAGGGACAGGGAGGTATGGCTACACCTTC. Translating gives CASSEPLGTGRYGYTF.

This clone was detected only a few times. The chain joins TRBV7-7 to TRBJ2-1; 11 bases fit TRBD2. V dropped 4 bases and J dropped 4; count of bases not matched to a gene: 3. Germline CDR1 and CDR2: SSHAT and FNYEAQ (reference sequence). CDR3 length: 15 residues. CDR3 sequence: CASSSASGGYNEQFF. DNA of the CDR3: TGTGCCAGCAGCTCAGCTAGCGGGGGGTACAATGAGCAGTTCTTC.

The CDR3 region has the DNA TGTGCCAGCAGTCCACGGGAGCCGGCGGGGGGCTACACCTTC. Protein product: CASSPREPAGGYTF. The V gene is TRBV27, the J gene TRBJ1-2, with unresolved D. Trimming stripped 5 bases from V and 8 bases from J, with 18 bases between. Germline CDR1 MNHEY, CDR2 SMNVEV (reference sequence). The CDR3 consists of 14 residues.

The rearrangement links TRBV3-1 (or the pseudogene TRBV3-2) to TRBJ1-3; D may be TRBD1 (5 bases). Germline V gene sequence: CDR1 LGHDT, CDR2 YNNKEL (reference sequence). The CDR3 is made up of 15 amino acids. The V end lost 3 bases, the J end lost 1 base, and 10 bases lay between the germline ends. CDR3 residues: CASSQTDRSGNTIYF. DNA of the CDR3: TGTGCCAGCAGCCAGACTGACAGATCTGGAAACACCATATATTTT.

J is TRBJ2-1 and V is TRBV12-5, with a tentative D call TRBD1 (5 bases). Germline CDR1 and CDR2: LGHNT and FRNRAP. CDR3 length: 15 residues. V lost 0 bases and J lost 8, with 14 bases in between. CDR3 residues: CASGLVLGRAYEQFF. CDR3 nucleotide sequence: TGTGCTAGTGGTTTGGTACTCGGCAGGGCTTATGAGCAGTTCTTC.

The chain recombines TRBV10-1 with TRBJ2-2, with a weak D call TRBD1 (6 bases). The V gene lost 6 bases and the J gene lost 1 base, with 9 bases spanning the gap. Germline V lookup: CDR1 WNHNN, CDR2 SYGVQD (reference sequence). CDR3 length: 14 residues. CDR3 nucleotides: TGCGCCAGCAGGCCGGGACAGAACACCGGGGAGCTGTTTTTT. Its protein product is CASRPGQNTGELFF.